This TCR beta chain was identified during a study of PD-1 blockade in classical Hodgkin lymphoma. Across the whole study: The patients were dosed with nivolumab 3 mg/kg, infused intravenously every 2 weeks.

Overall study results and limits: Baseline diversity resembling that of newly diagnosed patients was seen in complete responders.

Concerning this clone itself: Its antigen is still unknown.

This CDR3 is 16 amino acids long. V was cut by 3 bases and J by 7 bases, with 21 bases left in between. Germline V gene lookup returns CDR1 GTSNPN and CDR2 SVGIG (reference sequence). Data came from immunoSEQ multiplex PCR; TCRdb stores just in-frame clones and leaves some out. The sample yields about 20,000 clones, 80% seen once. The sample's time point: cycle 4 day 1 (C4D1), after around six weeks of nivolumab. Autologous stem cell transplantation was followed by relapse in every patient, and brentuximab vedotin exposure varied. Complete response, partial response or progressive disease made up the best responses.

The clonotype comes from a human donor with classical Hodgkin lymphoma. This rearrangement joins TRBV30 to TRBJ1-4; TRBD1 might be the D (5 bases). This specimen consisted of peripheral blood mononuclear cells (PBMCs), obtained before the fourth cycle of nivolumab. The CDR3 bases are TGTGCCTGGAGCGAGCCAATCGGGAGGGGAGGTGAAAAACTGTTTTTT. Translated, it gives CAWSEPIGRGGEKLFF.